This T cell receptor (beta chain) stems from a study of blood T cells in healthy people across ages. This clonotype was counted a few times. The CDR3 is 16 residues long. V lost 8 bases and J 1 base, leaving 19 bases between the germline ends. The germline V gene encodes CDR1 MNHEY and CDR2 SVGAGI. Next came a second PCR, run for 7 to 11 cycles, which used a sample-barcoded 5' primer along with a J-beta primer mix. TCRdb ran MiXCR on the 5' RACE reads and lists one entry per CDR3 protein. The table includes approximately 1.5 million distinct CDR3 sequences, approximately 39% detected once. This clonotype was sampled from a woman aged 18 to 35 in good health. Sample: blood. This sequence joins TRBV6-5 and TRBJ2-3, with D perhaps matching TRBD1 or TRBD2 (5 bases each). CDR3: CASRFNGARGTDTQYF. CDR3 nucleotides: TGTGCCAGCCGATTCAACGGGGCGCGAGGCACAGATACGCAGTATTTT.